This T cell receptor (beta chain) was sequenced during a study of STAT5B mutations in CD4+ large granular lymphocyte leukemia. A remark on this clone: Its target is unknown.

Sequencing was at survey level. Generated by immunoSEQ multiplex PCR, the TCRdb table keeps only in-frame clones and is missing some. The sample holds some 40,000 clones, 80% to 90% seen once. Regarding the study as a whole: About 24% of private leukemic clonotypes occurred rarely in other patients' non-leukemic repertoires. Without HLA matching, higher CD4+ than CD8+ T-LGLL clonality could reflect small sample size.

Sequenced input: CD4+ T cells from blood buffy coats. This receptor was identified in a human donor in good health.

The CDR3 reads CASSSNGFDEAFF. CDR3 nucleotide sequence: TGTGCCAGTAGTTCCAACGGGTTTGATGAAGCTTTCTTT. The V gene is TRBV19, the J gene TRBJ1-1, with no clear D. Trimming stripped 5 bases from V and 7 bases from J, with 14 bases between. CDR3 length: 13 residues. Looked up from germline, CDR1 is LNHDA and CDR2 is SQIVND (reference sequence).